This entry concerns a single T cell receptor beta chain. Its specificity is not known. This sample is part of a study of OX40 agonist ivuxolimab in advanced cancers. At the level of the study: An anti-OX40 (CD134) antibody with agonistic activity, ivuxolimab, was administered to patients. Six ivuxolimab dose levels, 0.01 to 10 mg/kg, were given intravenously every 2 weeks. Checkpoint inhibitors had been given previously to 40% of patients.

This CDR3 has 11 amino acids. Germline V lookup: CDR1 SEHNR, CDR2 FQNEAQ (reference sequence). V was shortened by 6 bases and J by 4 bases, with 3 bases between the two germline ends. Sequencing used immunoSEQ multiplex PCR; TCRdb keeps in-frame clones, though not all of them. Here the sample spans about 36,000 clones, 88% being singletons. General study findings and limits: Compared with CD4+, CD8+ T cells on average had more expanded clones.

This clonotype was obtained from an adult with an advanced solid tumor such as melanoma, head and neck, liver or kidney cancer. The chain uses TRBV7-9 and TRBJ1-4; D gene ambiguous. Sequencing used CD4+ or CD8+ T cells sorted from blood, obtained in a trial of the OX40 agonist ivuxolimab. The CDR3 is CASRFNEKLFF. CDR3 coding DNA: TGTGCCAGCAGGTTTAATGAAAAACTGTTTTTT.